These T cell receptor beta chains were read from a single sample in a study of CD4 T cells in relation to SARS-CoV-2 and coronaviruses. Generated by immunoSEQ multiplex PCR, the TCRdb table keeps only in-frame clones and is missing some. The repertoire has more than 55,000 clones, approximately 90% of them found once; the top ten carry more than 1.1%. The sequencing input was memory CD4+ T cells from PBMCs. All receptors derive from a human donor in good health. CDR3s include the opening cysteine and the closing phenylalanine or tryptophan. Each record gives: J gene, D gene, clone size, V gene, CDR3 protein, CDR3 DNA. The D gene is left open where the match is weak. A clone size is listed for some rows: how often the clone was seen (once, few, many), or a class if it is expanded.

J gene: TRBJ2-7; D gene: .; clone size: .; V gene: TRBV7-8; CDR3 protein: CASSPIVGEQYF; CDR3 DNA: TGTGCCAGCAGCCCAATAGTCGGCGAGCAGTACTTC
J gene: TRBJ1-5; D gene: TRBD1; clone size: .; V gene: TRBV28; CDR3 protein: CASRQTGGISNQPQHF; CDR3 DNA: TGTGCCAGCAGACAAACAGGGGGCATTAGCAATCAGCCCCAGCATTTT
J gene: TRBJ2-7; D gene: .; clone size: .; V gene: TRBV11-2; CDR3 protein: CASSPGTYEQYF; CDR3 DNA: TGTGCCAGCAGCCCTGGGACCTACGAGCAGTACTTC
J gene: TRBJ1-1; D gene: .; clone size: .; V gene: TRBV27; CDR3 protein: CASSFGQRNTEAFF; CDR3 DNA: TGTGCCAGCAGTTTCGGACAGCGGAACACTGAAGCTTTCTTT
J gene: TRBJ2-2; D gene: .; clone size: once; V gene: TRBV2; CDR3 protein: CASSPNRELFF; CDR3 DNA: TGTGCCAGCAGTCCCAACCGGGAGCTGTTTTTT
J gene: TRBJ2-2; D gene: .; clone size: once; V gene: TRBV5-1; CDR3 protein: CASSPSGSGNTGELFF; CDR3 DNA: TGCGCCAGCAGCCCGTCCGGGTCCGGAAACACCGGGGAGCTGTTTTTT
J gene: TRBJ2-7; D gene: .; clone size: .; V gene: TRBV4-2; CDR3 protein: CASSQDWAGQSSYEQYF; CDR3 DNA: TGTGCCAGCAGCCAAGATTGGGCCGGACAGAGCTCCTACGAGCAGTACTTC
J gene: TRBJ2-7; D gene: .; clone size: .; V gene: TRBV2; CDR3 protein: CASGSAYEQYF; CDR3 DNA: TGTGCCAGCGGATCCGCCTACGAGCAGTACTTC
J gene: TRBJ2-3; D gene: TRBD2; clone size: .; V gene: TRBV10-3; CDR3 protein: CAISSSGVTDTQYF; CDR3 DNA: TGTGCCATCAGCTCTAGCGGGGTCACAGATACGCAGTATTTT
J gene: TRBJ1-1; D gene: .; clone size: .; V gene: TRBV5-1; CDR3 protein: CASSLETYTEAFF; CDR3 DNA: TGCGCCAGCAGCTTGGAGACGTACACTGAAGCTTTCTTT
J gene: TRBJ1-2; D gene: .; clone size: few; V gene: TRBV27; CDR3 protein: CASRGGGGTYGYTF; CDR3 DNA: TGTGCCAGCCGAGGCGGGGGAGGGACCTATGGCTACACCTTC
J gene: TRBJ2-2; D gene: TRBD1; clone size: .; V gene: TRBV6-4; CDR3 protein: CASSLTGDTGELFF; CDR3 DNA: TGTGCCAGCAGCCTGACAGGGGACACCGGGGAGCTGTTTTTT
J gene: TRBJ2-1; D gene: TRBD2; clone size: .; V gene: TRBV5-4; CDR3 protein: CASSLAGRAIGNEQFF; CDR3 DNA: TGTGCCAGCAGCTTAGCCGGGAGGGCCATTGGTAATGAGCAGTTCTTC
J gene: TRBJ2-7; D gene: .; clone size: .; V gene: TRBV29-1; CDR3 protein: CSVEGRDEQYF; CDR3 DNA: TGCAGCGTTGAAGGCAGGGACGAGCAGTACTTC
J gene: TRBJ2-1; D gene: .; clone size: .; V gene: TRBV20-1; CDR3 protein: CSVAPVDEQFF; CDR3 DNA: TGCAGTGTAGCCCCCGTGGATGAGCAGTTCTTC
J gene: TRBJ1-5; D gene: .; clone size: .; V gene: TRBV5-6; CDR3 protein: CASSHQGQGGQPQHF; CDR3 DNA: TGTGCCAGCAGCCATCAAGGGCAGGGTGGGCAGCCCCAGCATTTT
J gene: TRBJ2-7; D gene: TRBD2; clone size: .; V gene: TRBV18; CDR3 protein: CASSPRMPSGKDGSYEQYF; CDR3 DNA: TGTGCCAGCTCACCACGAATGCCTAGCGGGAAGGATGGATCCTACGAGCAGTACTTC
J gene: TRBJ2-5; D gene: TRBD2; clone size: .; V gene: TRBV9; CDR3 protein: CASSVGTSRETQYF; CDR3 DNA: TGTGCCAGCAGCGTAGGGACTAGCAGAGAGACCCAGTACTTC
J gene: TRBJ2-3; D gene: TRBD2; clone size: .; V gene: TRBV7-2; CDR3 protein: CASSSSRTSGRGYF; CDR3 DNA: TGTGCCAGCAGCAGCAGCCGGACTAGCGGGAGGGGGTATTTT
J gene: TRBJ2-3; D gene: TRBD2; clone size: once; V gene: TRBV18; CDR3 protein: CASSHAGLANGDTQYF; CDR3 DNA: TGTGCCAGCTCACACGCCGGACTAGCGAACGGAGATACGCAGTATTTT
J gene: TRBJ1-4; D gene: .; clone size: once; V gene: TRBV7-9; CDR3 protein: CASSHDPRKATNEKLFF; CDR3 DNA: TGTGCCAGCAGCCACGACCCCCGAAAGGCAACTAATGAAAAACTGTTTTTT
J gene: TRBJ1-6; D gene: .; clone size: .; V gene: TRBV9; CDR3 protein: CASSVGGVDPPLHF; CDR3 DNA: TGTGCCAGCAGCGTAGGAGGGGTTGATCCACCCCTCCACTTT
J gene: TRBJ1-1; D gene: .; clone size: few; V gene: TRBV27; CDR3 protein: CASSYKGITEAFF; CDR3 DNA: TGTGCCAGCAGTTATAAGGGTATCACTGAAGCTTTCTTT
J gene: TRBJ2-1; D gene: .; clone size: .; V gene: TRBV12-3/TRBV12-4; CDR3 protein: CASSLGPPPEQFF; CDR3 DNA: TGTGCCAGCAGTTTAGGCCCGCCCCCTGAGCAGTTCTTC
J gene: TRBJ1-6; D gene: TRBD1; clone size: .; V gene: TRBV27; CDR3 protein: CASSPGARTGYNSPLHF; CDR3 DNA: TGTGCCAGCAGTCCCGGGGCTCGGACAGGATATAATTCACCCCTCCACTTT
J gene: TRBJ1-4; D gene: .; clone size: .; V gene: TRBV19; CDR3 protein: CATGGPAREKLFF; CDR3 DNA: TGTGCCACCGGGGGACCGGCTAGGGAAAAACTGTTTTTT
J gene: TRBJ2-2; D gene: TRBD1; clone size: .; V gene: TRBV7-2; CDR3 protein: CASSLGDRRTGELFF; CDR3 DNA: TGTGCCAGCAGCCTAGGGGACAGAAGAACCGGGGAGCTGTTTTTT
J gene: TRBJ2-5; D gene: .; clone size: .; V gene: TRBV18; CDR3 protein: CASSPNQKETQYF; CDR3 DNA: TGTGCCAGCTCACCGAATCAAAAAGAGACCCAGTACTTC
J gene: TRBJ2-5; D gene: .; clone size: .; V gene: TRBV27; CDR3 protein: CASSRRDKRWGETQYF; CDR3 DNA: TGTGCCAGCAGTAGGAGGGACAAGAGATGGGGGGAGACCCAGTACTTC
J gene: TRBJ2-7; D gene: .; clone size: .; V gene: TRBV6-6; CDR3 protein: CASSYSSKDFSYEQYF; CDR3 DNA: TGTGCCAGCAGTTACTCGAGCAAAGATTTCTCCTACGAGCAGTACTTC
J gene: TRBJ2-5; D gene: TRBD2; clone size: .; V gene: TRBV28; CDR3 protein: CASGSSGTKETQYF; CDR3 DNA: TGTGCCAGCGGTTCTAGCGGGACAAAAGAGACCCAGTACTTC
J gene: TRBJ1-2; D gene: .; clone size: .; V gene: TRBV11-2; CDR3 protein: CASSRGSNYGYTF; CDR3 DNA: TGTGCCAGCAGTCGAGGATCTAACTATGGCTACACCTTC
J gene: TRBJ2-7; D gene: TRBD1; clone size: few; V gene: TRBV19; CDR3 protein: CASSRDRGPYEQYF; CDR3 DNA: TGTGCCAGTAGTCGGGACAGGGGGCCTTACGAGCAGTACTTC
J gene: TRBJ1-6; D gene: .; clone size: .; V gene: TRBV6-1; CDR3 protein: CASSYDSNSPLHF; CDR3 DNA: TGTGCCAGCAGTTATGACAGTAATTCACCCCTCCACTTT
J gene: TRBJ1-4; D gene: .; clone size: .; V gene: TRBV6-1; CDR3 protein: CASSRQAGNEKLFF; CDR3 DNA: TGTGCCAGCAGCCGACAGGCTGGGAATGAAAAACTGTTTTTT
J gene: TRBJ2-1; D gene: TRBD2; clone size: .; V gene: TRBV9; CDR3 protein: CASSVVKRLAGINEQFF; CDR3 DNA: TGTGCCAGCAGCGTAGTGAAGAGACTAGCGGGGATCAATGAGCAGTTCTTC
J gene: TRBJ2-6; D gene: TRBD2; clone size: .; V gene: TRBV10-3; CDR3 protein: CAISEETGGSGANVLTF; CDR3 DNA: TGTGCCATCAGTGAAGAGACGGGAGGATCTGGGGCCAACGTCCTGACTTTC
J gene: TRBJ2-3; D gene: .; clone size: .; V gene: TRBV27; CDR3 protein: CASSTTTEDTQYF; CDR3 DNA: TGTGCCAGCAGTACCACAACGGAGGATACGCAGTATTTT
J gene: TRBJ1-2; D gene: .; clone size: .; V gene: TRBV5-1; CDR3 protein: CASSSQGQDYGYTF; CDR3 DNA: TGCGCCAGCAGCTCACAGGGACAAGACTATGGCTACACCTTC
J gene: TRBJ2-4; D gene: TRBD1; clone size: .; V gene: TRBV7-6; CDR3 protein: CASSDTLRGRPKNIQYF; CDR3 DNA: TGTGCCAGCAGCGACACCCTCAGGGGGCGTCCCAAAAACATTCAGTACTTC